This T cell receptor beta chain was profiled in a study of patients and donors after allogeneic stem cell transplantation. In its sample, this clonotype was seen a few times. TCRdb ran MiXCR on the RT-PCR reads and lists one entry per CDR3 protein. The table lists fewer than 500,000 distinct CDR3 sequences, 16% of them singletons, with less than 8.5% in the top ten. This TCR derives from a human donor who was either an allogeneic HSCT recipient or a stem cell or donor lymphocyte infusion donor (not recorded which). It is not recorded whose cells these are; they may come from a transplant donor. Sequencing was performed on blood, either unsorted or a sorted T cell fraction (not recorded which).

CDR3 bases: TGTGCCGTAAGGACTCCCCGGTCCTACAATGAGCAGTTCTTC. This sequence encodes CAVRTPRSYNEQFF. V usage is TRBV2 and J usage is TRBJ2-1, with a tentative D call TRBD2 (5 bases). V lost 11 bases to trimming and J lost 1 base, with 15 bases between them. Per the germline V gene, CDR1 is SNHLY and CDR2 is FYNNEI. The CDR3 is made up of 14 amino acids.